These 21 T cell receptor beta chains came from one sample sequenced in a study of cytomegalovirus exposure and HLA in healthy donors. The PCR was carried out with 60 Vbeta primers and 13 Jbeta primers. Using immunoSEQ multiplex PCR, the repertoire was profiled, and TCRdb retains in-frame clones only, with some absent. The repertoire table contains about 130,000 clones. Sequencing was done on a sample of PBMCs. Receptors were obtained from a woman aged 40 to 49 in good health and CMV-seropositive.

The CDR3 bases are TGTGCCAGCAGCTTGGCCCCGGGCAGGGGTATTTTTTACGAGCAGTACTTC. Translation: CASSLAPGRGIFYEQYF. The rearrangement links TRBV5-6 to TRBJ2-7; tentative D call: TRBD1 (6 bases). The V gene lost 0 bases and the J gene lost 4 bases, with 20 bases spanning the gap. The CDR3 has 17 residues. Germline lookup yields CDR1 SGHDT and CDR2 YYEEEE.

The CDR3 DNA reads as TGTGCCAGCTCACCACCGCAGGGGGCGCGTGAAAAACTGTTTTTT. Translating gives CASSPPQGAREKLFF. The chain employs TRBV18 and TRBJ1-4; 8 positions agree with TRBD1. V shed 0 bases and J 7 bases; nucleotides not matched to a gene: 4. This CDR3 comprises 15 residues. Germline CDR1 KGHSH, CDR2 LQKENI.

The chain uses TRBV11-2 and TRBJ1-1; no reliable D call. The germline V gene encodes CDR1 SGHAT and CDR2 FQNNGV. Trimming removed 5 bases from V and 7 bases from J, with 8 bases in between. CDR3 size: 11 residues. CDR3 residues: CASSLGSEAFF. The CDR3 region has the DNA TGTGCCAGCAGCCTAGGCAGTGAAGCTTTCTTT.

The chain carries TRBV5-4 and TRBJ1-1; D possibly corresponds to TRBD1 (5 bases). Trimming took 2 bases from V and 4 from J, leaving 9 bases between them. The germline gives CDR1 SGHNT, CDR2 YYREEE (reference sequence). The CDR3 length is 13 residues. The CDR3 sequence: CASSFRGGTEAFF. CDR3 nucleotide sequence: TGTGCCAGCAGCTTTAGGGGTGGCACTGAAGCTTTCTTT.

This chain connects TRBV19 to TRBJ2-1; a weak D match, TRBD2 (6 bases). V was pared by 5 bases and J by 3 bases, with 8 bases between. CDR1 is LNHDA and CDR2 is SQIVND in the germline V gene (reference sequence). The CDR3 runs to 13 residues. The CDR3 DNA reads TGTGCCAGTAGTGTGGGACTCTACAATGAGCAGTTCTTC. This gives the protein CASSVGLYNEQFF. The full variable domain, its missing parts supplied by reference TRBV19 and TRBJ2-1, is DGGITQSPKYLFRKEGQNVTLSCEQNLNHDAMYWYRQDPGQGLRLIYYSQIVNDFQKGDIAEGYSVSREKKESFPLTVTSAQKNPTAFYLCASSVGLYNEQFFGPGTRLTVL.

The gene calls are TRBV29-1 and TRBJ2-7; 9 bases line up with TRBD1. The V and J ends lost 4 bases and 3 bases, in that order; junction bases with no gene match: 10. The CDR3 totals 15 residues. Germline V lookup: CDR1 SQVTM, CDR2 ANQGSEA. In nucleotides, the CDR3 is TGCAGCGTTGTTGGGGGACAGGGTAAGGACTACGAGCAGTACTTC. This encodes CSVVGGQGKDYEQYF.

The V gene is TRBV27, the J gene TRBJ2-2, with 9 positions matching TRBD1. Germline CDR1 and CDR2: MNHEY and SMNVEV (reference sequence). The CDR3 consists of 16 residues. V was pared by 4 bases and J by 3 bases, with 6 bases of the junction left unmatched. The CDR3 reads CASSSNRGRYTGELFF. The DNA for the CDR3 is TGTGCCAGCAGTTCTAACAGGGGGCGTTACACCGGGGAGCTGTTTTTT.

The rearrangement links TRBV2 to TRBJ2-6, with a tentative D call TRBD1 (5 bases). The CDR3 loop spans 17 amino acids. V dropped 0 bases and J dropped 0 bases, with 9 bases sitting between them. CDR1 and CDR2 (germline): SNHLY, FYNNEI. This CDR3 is CASSEALRVSGANVLTF. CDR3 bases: TGTGCCAGCAGTGAAGCCCTCAGGGTCTCTGGGGCCAACGTCCTGACTTTC.

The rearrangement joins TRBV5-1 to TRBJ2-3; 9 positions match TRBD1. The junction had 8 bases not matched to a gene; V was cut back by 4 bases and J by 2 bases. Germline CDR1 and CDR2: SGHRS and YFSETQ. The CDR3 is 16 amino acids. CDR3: CASSPTGGSATDTQYF. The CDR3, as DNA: TGCGCCAGCAGCCCTACAGGGGGCTCAGCCACAGATACGCAGTATTTT. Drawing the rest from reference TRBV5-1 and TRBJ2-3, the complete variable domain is KAGVTQTPRYLIKTRGQQVTLSCSPISGHRSVSWYQQTPGQGLQFLFEYFSETQRNKGNFPGRFSGRQFSNSRSEMNVSTLELGDSALYLCASSPTGGSATDTQYFGPGTRLTVL.

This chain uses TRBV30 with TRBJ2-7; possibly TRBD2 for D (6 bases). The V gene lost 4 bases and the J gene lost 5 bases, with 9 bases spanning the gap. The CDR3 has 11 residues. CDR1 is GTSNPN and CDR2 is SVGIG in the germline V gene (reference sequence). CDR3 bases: TGTGCCTGGAAGACTAGGAACGAGCAGTACTTC. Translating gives CAWKTRNEQYF.

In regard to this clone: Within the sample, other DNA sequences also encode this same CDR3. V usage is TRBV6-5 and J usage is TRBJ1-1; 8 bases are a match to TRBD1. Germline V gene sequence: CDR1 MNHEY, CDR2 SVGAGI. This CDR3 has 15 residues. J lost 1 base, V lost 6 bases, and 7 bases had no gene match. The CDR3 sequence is CASRRGGTGNTEAFF. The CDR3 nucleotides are TGTGCCAGCAGACGTGGTGGGACAGGGAACACTGAAGCTTTCTTT.

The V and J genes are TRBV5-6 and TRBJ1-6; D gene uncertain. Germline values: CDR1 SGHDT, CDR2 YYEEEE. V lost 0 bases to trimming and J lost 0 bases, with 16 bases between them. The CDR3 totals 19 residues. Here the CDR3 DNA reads TGTGCCAGCAGCTTGGGTATCGGACTTTGGAGCTCCTATAATTCACCCCTCCACTTT. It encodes CASSLGIGLWSSYNSPLHF.

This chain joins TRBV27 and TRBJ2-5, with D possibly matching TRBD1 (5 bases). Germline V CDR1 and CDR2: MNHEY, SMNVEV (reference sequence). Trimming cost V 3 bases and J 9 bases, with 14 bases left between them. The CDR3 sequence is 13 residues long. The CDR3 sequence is CASSLMQGWAQYF. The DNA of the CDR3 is TGTGCCAGCAGTTTGATGCAGGGATGGGCCCAGTACTTC.

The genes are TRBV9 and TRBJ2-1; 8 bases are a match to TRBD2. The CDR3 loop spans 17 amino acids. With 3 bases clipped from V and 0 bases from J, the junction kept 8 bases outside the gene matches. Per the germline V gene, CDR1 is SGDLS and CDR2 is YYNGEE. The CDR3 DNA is TGTGCCAGCAGCGCCAGCCTAGCGGGTTTCTCCTACAATGAGCAGTTCTTC. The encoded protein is CASSASLAGFSYNEQFF.

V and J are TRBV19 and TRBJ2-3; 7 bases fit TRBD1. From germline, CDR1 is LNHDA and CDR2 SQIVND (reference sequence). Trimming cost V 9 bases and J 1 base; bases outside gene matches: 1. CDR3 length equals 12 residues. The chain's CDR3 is CASGQGTDTQYF. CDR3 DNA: TGTGCCAGCGGACAGGGCACAGATACGCAGTATTTT.

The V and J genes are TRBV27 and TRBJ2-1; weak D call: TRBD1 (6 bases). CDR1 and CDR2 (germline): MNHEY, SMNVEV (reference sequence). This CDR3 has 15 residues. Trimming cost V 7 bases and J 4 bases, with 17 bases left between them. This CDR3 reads CASMQGSAPYNEQFF. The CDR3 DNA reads TGTGCCAGCATGCAGGGGTCTGCTCCTTACAATGAGCAGTTCTTC.

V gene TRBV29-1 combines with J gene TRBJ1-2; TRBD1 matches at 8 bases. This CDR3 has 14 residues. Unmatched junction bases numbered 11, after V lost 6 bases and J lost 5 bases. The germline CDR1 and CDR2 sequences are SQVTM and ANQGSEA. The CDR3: CSVTGDELGYGYTF. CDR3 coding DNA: TGCAGCGTGACAGGGGACGAGCTGGGGTATGGCTACACCTTC.

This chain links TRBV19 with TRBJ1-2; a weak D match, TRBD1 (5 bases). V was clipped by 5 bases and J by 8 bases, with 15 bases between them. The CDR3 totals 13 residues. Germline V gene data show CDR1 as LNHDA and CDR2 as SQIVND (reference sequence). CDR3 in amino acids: CASSVRREIGYTF. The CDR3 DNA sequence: TGTGCCAGTAGTGTACGCAGGGAAATCGGCTACACCTTC.

This chain's CDR3 is CASSPGGQGYNEQFF. The DNA of the CDR3 is TGTGCCAGCTCACCCGGGGGACAGGGCTACAATGAGCAGTTCTTC. V gene TRBV18 combines with J gene TRBJ2-1; TRBD1 agrees at 9 bases. V trimming: 3 bases; J trimming: 3 bases; junction bases outside the gene matches: 3. CDR1 is KGHSH and CDR2 is LQKENI in the germline V gene. The CDR3 is made up of 15 amino acids.

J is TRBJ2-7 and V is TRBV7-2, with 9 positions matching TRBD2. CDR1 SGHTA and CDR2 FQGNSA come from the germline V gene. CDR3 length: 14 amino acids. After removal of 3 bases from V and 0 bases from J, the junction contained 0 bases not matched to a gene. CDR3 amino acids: CASSFSGSSYEQYF. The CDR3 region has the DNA TGTGCCAGCAGCTTTAGCGGGAGCTCCTACGAGCAGTACTTC.

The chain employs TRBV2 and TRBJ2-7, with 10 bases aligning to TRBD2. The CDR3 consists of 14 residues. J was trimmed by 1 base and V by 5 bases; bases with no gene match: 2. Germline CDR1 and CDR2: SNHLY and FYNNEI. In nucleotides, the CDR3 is TGTGCCAGCAGTCTTAGCGGGAGGTCCTACGAGCAGTACTTC. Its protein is CASSLSGRSYEQYF.